This T cell receptor beta chain was identified in a study of OX40 agonist ivuxolimab in advanced cancers. Study in general: Those treated in dose escalation had hepatocellular carcinoma, melanoma, renal cell cancer or head and neck cancer.

Germline V gene sequence: CDR1 SGHTS, CDR2 YDEGEE. The germline V and J ends were trimmed by 4 bases and 0 bases, with 14 bases remaining between them. The length of the CDR3 is 16 residues. Autoimmune disease history or systemic immunosuppression barred patients. Profiled with immunoSEQ multiplex PCR; TCRdb holds only in-frame clones, not every one. Here the sample spans 55,000 to 60,000 clones, 70% to 90% being singletons. The sequencing used CD4+ or CD8+ T cells sorted from blood, collected in a trial of the OX40 agonist ivuxolimab. This rearrangement joins TRBV5-8 to TRBJ2-1, with D unresolved. The TCR sequence derives from an adult with an advanced solid tumor such as melanoma, head and neck, liver or kidney cancer. The CDR3 reads CASSPPFFSSYNEQFF. CDR3 in DNA: TGTGCCAGCAGCCCGCCCTTCTTTAGCTCCTACAATGAGCAGTTCTTC.